This TCR beta chain was identified during a study of T cell clonotyping in hematopoietic cell transplantation. In regard to this clone: The antigen remains unidentified.

Time point specified: recipient sample about 28 days before transplant, after cytoreduction. Study-level results: Few recipient clonotypes overlapped donors; over 97% were de novo at given depth.

Germline CDR1 is MNHNY and CDR2 is SVGAGI (reference sequence). Trimming shortened V by 4 bases and J by 5 bases, and 14 bases separated the two germline ends. This CDR3 contains 14 residues. Sequencing was performed with immunoSEQ multiplex PCR; in TCRdb, only in-frame clones are kept and a portion is missing. The repertoire holds roughly 80,000 clones, almost 97% seen once, with roughly 1.7% in the top ten. The rearrangement joins TRBV6-6 to TRBJ1-1; no clear D gene. The receptor's source is a woman aged 45-65 years with acute myeloid leukemia. Some clones in this sample may be carry-over from other donors' samples. The sequencing used peripheral blood mononuclear cells, collected before stem cell transplant. The CDR3 DNA reads TGTGCCAGCAGTTCGGCAGGTGCGGGGACTGAAGCTTTCTTT. It is translated as CASSSAGAGTEAFF.